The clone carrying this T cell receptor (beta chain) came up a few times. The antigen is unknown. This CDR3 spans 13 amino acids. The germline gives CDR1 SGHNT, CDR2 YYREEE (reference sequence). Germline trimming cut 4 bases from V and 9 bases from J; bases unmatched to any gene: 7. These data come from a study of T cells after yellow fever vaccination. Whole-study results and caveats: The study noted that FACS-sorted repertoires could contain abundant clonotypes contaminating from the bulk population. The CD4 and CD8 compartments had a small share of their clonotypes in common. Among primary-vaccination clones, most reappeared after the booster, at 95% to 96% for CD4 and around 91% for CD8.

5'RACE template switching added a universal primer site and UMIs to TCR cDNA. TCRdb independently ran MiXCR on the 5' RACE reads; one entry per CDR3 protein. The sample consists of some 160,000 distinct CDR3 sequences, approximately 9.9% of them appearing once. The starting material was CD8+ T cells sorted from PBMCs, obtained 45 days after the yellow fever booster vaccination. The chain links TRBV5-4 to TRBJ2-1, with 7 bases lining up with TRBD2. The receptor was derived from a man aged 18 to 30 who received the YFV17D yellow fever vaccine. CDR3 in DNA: TGTGCCAGCAGCCCAAGAAGCGGGGTTGAGCAGTTCTTC. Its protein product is CASSPRSGVEQFF. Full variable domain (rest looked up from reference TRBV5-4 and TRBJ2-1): ETGVTQSPTHLIKTRGQQVTLRCSSQSGHNTVSWYQQALGQGPQFIFQYYREEENGRGNFPPRFSGLQFPNYSSELNVNALELDDSALYLCASSPRSGVEQFFGPGTRLTVL.